This is a list of T cell receptor beta chains from one sample in a study of shared clonotypes between healthy human individuals. Repertoires were generated with immunoSEQ multiplex PCR, while TCRdb's copy carries only in-frame clones and drops some. The sample has roughly 2,500,000 clones, roughly 93% seen once; the top ten hold 0.36%. Sample: naive CD4+ T cells from PBMCs. These TCRs come from a man aged 18 to 30 in good health. Some clones in this sample may be carry-over from other donors' samples. CDR3s include the opening cysteine and the closing phenylalanine or tryptophan. The D gene is left open where the match is weak. The size entry is marked missing in some rows and otherwise reads once, few, many or a size class.

>NA|NA|TRBV6-5|TRBJ2-1
TGTGCCAGCAGTTATAGGAGGGTCATCTACAATGAGCAGTTCTTC
CASSYRRVIYNEQFF
>NA|TRBD1|TRBV9|TRBJ2-7
TGTGCCAGCAGCAAAGGACAGGGGGCTAACGAGCAGTACTTC
CASSKGQGANEQYF
>NA|NA|TRBV18|TRBJ2-2
TGTGCCAGCTCACCATCCCAGGCGGGGACCGGGGAGCTGTTTTTT
CASSPSQAGTGELFF
>NA|NA|TRBV28|TRBJ2-1
TGTGCCAGCAGCCTGCGGGACCGGATGTTCTTC
CASSLRDRMFF
>NA|NA|TRBV11-2|TRBJ2-7
TGTGCCAGCAGCCCCCGATTACGCGGGTCCGCCTACGAGCAGTACTTC
CASSPRLRGSAYEQYF
>NA|NA|TRBV4-1|TRBJ2-5
TGCGCCAGCAGCCAAGGCAGACTAGTTCGAGAGACCCAGTACTTC
CASSQGRLVRETQYF
>NA|TRBD2|TRBV5-1|TRBJ2-1
TGCGCCAGCAGCCCAACTAGCGGGAGGGTTGGTGAGCAGTTCTTC
CASSPTSGRVGEQFF
>NA|TRBD1|TRBV14|TRBJ2-2
TGTGCCAGCAGCCCACTCGGACAGGGAACCGGGGAGCTGTTTTTT
CASSPLGQGTGELFF
>NA|NA|TRBV28|TRBJ2-5
TGTGCCAGCAGTTTCCAGGCAGAGACCCAGTACTTC
CASSFQAETQYF
>NA|NA|TRBV20-1|TRBJ2-7
TGCAGTGCGACAGGTTTTTACGAGCAGTACTTC
CSATGFYEQYF
>once|TRBD2|TRBV9|TRBJ2-4
TGTGCCAGCAGCCTCCGACCGGGGGCTAGCGGGAGTACTGGCAAAAACATTCAGTACTTC
CASSLRPGASGSTGKNIQYF
>NA|NA|TRBV7-9|TRBJ1-2
TGTGCCAGCAGCTTTGGGGAGGTTTTAGATGGCTACACCTTC
CASSFGEVLDGYTF
>NA|TRBD1|TRBV11-3|TRBJ2-5
TGTGCCAGCAGCTTAGCACAGGGGGCCCAGACCCAGTACTTC
CASSLAQGAQTQYF
>NA|NA|TRBV4-2|TRBJ2-3
TGTGCCAGCAGCCAAGTTTCTGGCACAGATACGCAGTATTTT
CASSQVSGTDTQYF
>NA|TRBD1|TRBV18|TRBJ1-2
TGTGCCAGCTCACGACAGGGGGCCCCAGAGTATGGCTACACCTTC
CASSRQGAPEYGYTF
>NA|NA|TRBV4-1|TRBJ2-5
TGCGCCAGCAGCCAAGAAGCGGCGGCAGGGGAAGAGACCCAGTACTTC
CASSQEAAAGEETQYF
>NA|TRBD2|TRBV5-4|TRBJ2-5
TGTGCCAGCAGCTTGGTAGTCGGGAGGGAGGGAGAGACCCAGTACTTC
CASSLVVGREGETQYF
>NA|TRBD2|TRBV19|TRBJ2-1
TGTGCCAGCTCCGTTAGACTAGCGGGAACTCGTCAGTCCTACAATGAGCAGTTCTTC
CASSVRLAGTRQSYNEQFF
>once|TRBD2|TRBV27|TRBJ2-1
TGTGCCAGCAGTCCGAGCGGGAGTAAGTGGAGTGAGCAGTTCTTC
CASSPSGSKWSEQFF
>NA|TRBD2|TRBV7-2|TRBJ2-3
TGTGCCAGCAGCTTAGACGGGCGGGAGAGAAGGACAGATACGCAGTATTTT
CASSLDGRERRTDTQYF
>NA|NA|TRBV7-9|TRBJ1-1
TGTGCCAGCAGCACAACGAATTGGGCTTTGAACACTGAAGCTTTCTTT
CASSTTNWALNTEAFF
>NA|NA|TRBV6-1|TRBJ1-2
TGTGCCAGCAGTGAAGCGCGTGGGTATGGCTACACCTTC
CASSEARGYGYTF
>NA|NA|TRBV20-1|TRBJ2-5
TGCAGTGCAAACCGGGGGGAGACCCAGTACTTC
CSANRGETQYF
>NA|NA|TRBV30|TRBJ1-6
TGTGCCTGGAAGGAAAATCGGGATTCACCCCTCCACTTT
CAWKENRDSPLHF
>NA|NA|TRBV23-1|TRBJ2-1
TGCGCCAGCAGTCAATCGTCGGGGGATGAGCAGTTCTTC
CASSQSSGDEQFF
>NA|NA|TRBV7-8|TRBJ2-7
TGTGCCAGCAGCTTACCACCCTGGGACCGGACCTACGAGCAGTACTTC
CASSLPPWDRTYEQYF
>NA|NA|TRBV5-1|TRBJ1-1
TGCGCCAGCAGCTTTGTCCCGCCGAACACTGAAGCTTTCTTT
CASSFVPPNTEAFF
>NA|NA|TRBV7-2|TRBJ2-5
TGTGCCAGCAGCTTAACCCGCGACGGCGGGGGCGGGACCGAGACCCAGTACTTC
CASSLTRDGGGGTETQYF
>NA|NA|TRBV18|TRBJ1-2
TGTGCCAGCTCACCCGAAATAGGCGGCGCTTATGGCTACACCTTC
CASSPEIGGAYGYTF